This paragraph reports one T cell receptor beta chain. The antigen is unknown. This record comes from a study of cytomegalovirus exposure and HLA in healthy donors. Study findings and constraints: Another analysis was done later, and it associated around 17,000 TCR beta sequences with HLA alleles at 0.05 false discovery rate. In a later analysis, TCR association rates varied by HLA locus: DRB1 most, HLA-C fewest. Common viral pathogens seemed to be connected with several of the most significant clusters, according to a later analysis. The authors confirmed in vitro that three CMV-associated chains were specific for CMV antigens.

The junction had 10 bases not matched to a gene; V was cut back by 3 bases and J by 4 bases. The CDR3 sequence is 15 residues long. Germline values: CDR1 GTSNPN, CDR2 SVGIG (reference sequence). 13 Jbeta primers and 60 Vbeta primers were used for the PCR. The table came from immunoSEQ multiplex PCR; TCRdb's copy has only in-frame clones and leaves some out. The sample holds under 40,000 clones; 90% are singletons and the top ten take roughly 2.6%. This rearrangement joins TRBV30 to TRBJ1-2; TRBD1 aligns across 8 bases. Source material: PBMCs. The clonotype was recovered from a woman aged 18-30 years in good health and CMV-seronegative. CDR3 loop: CAWRVTGGRLYGYTF. CDR3 DNA: TGTGCCTGGAGAGTCACAGGGGGGCGGCTCTATGGCTACACCTTC.